The present T cell receptor beta chain was sequenced within a study of regulatory T cells in long-lasting Graves disease. This clonotype was observed a few times. The CDR3 runs 15 residues. V was pared by 1 base and J by 5 bases, with 8 bases of the junction left unmatched. Germline V lookup: CDR1 SGHDT, CDR2 YYEEEE. Time point described: newly diagnosed GD, antithyroid drugs for less than 3 months. Generation of the TCR library employed RNA extracted from PBMCs. Construction of the TCR beta libraries employed iRepertoire HTBI primers in conjunction with Arm-PCR of CDR3 regions. TCRdb itself ran the multiplex PCR reads through MiXCR, one entry per CDR3 protein. In the table there are 400,000 to 500,000 distinct CDR3 sequences, just under 15% of which are singletons. These same data were also listed under a study on T cells in Graves' hyperthyroidism and ophthalmopathy. That source notes: The study used the HTBI primer set for a first-round RT-PCR of the TCR CDR3.

Source: peripheral blood mononuclear cells (PBMCs), taken at new diagnosis, from a patient treated with antithyroid drugs. This chain joins TRBV5-6 and TRBJ1-1; 7 nucleotides match TRBD1. The receptor was isolated from a woman aged 25 to 39 with Graves disease. CDR3 region: CASSLRDRGGTEAFF. The CDR3, as DNA: TGTGCCAGCAGCTTGAGGGACAGAGGGGGGACTGAAGCTTTCTTT.